Each of the 19 T cell receptor beta chains below was sequenced from the same sample in a study of blood T cell repertoires in COVID-19. Method: immunoSEQ multiplex PCR; TCRdb's copy keeps in-frame clones and lacks some. Of some 20,000 clones in the sample, around 87% were seen once. Material: peripheral blood. Receptors were obtained from a human donor in a cohort sampled during active COVID-19.

V usage is TRBV19 and J usage is TRBJ2-3, with D maybe TRBD1 (6 bases). CDR3 length equals 15 residues. Deletions cut 5 bases from V and 2 bases from J, with 14 bases between. Germline values: CDR1 LNHDA, CDR2 SQIVND (reference sequence). In DNA form, the CDR3 reads TGTGCCAGTAGTGTCGGACAGATCGACACAGATACGCAGTATTTT. Translating it yields CASSVGQIDTDTQYF.

This clone appeared once. J is TRBJ2-2 and V is TRBV29-1; 9 bases agree with TRBD1. This CDR3 spans 14 amino acids. The J segment lost 6 bases and the V segment lost 8 bases, leaving 10 bases of the junction unmatched. The germline CDR1 and CDR2 sequences are SQVTM and ANQGSEA. CDR3 bases: TGCAGCTACCGGGACAGGGTCGACGCCGGGGAGCTGTTTTTT. This sequence encodes CSYRDRVDAGELFF.

This chain connects TRBV7-2 to TRBJ2-1; TRBD2 matches 7 bases. The CDR3 runs to 15 residues. Germline V gives CDR1 SGHTA, CDR2 FQGNSA. After removal of 0 bases from V and 7 bases from J, the junction contained 6 bases not matched to a gene. The CDR3 DNA is TGTGCCAGCAGCTTAGCGGGAGGGCCCTCAAATGAGCAGTTCTTC. Translating gives CASSLAGGPSNEQFF.

The chain carries TRBV7-2 and TRBJ2-1, with 8 bases that match TRBD2. The V segment lost 1 base and the J segment 8 bases; nucleotides outside the gene matches: 7. Germline V gene lookup returns CDR1 SGHTA and CDR2 FQGNSA. The CDR3 consists of 15 residues. CDR3 sequence (DNA): TGTGCCAGCAGCTTAGATCGCGGGAGGATGGATGAGCAGTTCTTC. It specifies CASSLDRGRMDEQFF.

The V call is TRBV7-3, the J call TRBJ2-5; no definite D call. Trimming shortened V by 4 bases and J by 0 bases, and 6 bases separated the two germline ends. Germline CDR1 is SGHTA and CDR2 is FQGTGA. CDR3 length: 13 residues. This CDR3 is CASSSSYQETQYF. The CDR3 bases are TGTGCCAGCAGCTCCTCGTACCAAGAGACCCAGTACTTC.

V gene TRBV3-1 (or the pseudogene TRBV3-2) combines with J gene TRBJ1-2; 9 bases align to TRBD1. V was pared by 8 bases and J by 5 bases, with 9 bases of the junction left unmatched. CDR1 and CDR2 from the germline V gene are LGHDT and YNNKEL (reference sequence). CDR3 length equals 14 residues. The CDR3 loop reads CASRRTGGRYGYTF. DNA of the CDR3: TGTGCCAGCCGGCGCACAGGGGGCAGGTATGGCTACACCTTC.

The chain combines TRBV18 with TRBJ1-6; 8 nucleotides match TRBD1. V trimming: 4 bases; J trimming: 7 bases; junction bases outside the gene matches: 3. The CDR3 is made up of 14 amino acids. Germline V gene data show CDR1 as KGHSH and CDR2 as LQKENI. The CDR3 DNA reads TGTGCCAGCTCACGGGACAGGCGGAATTCACCCCTCCACTTT. This codes for CASSRDRRNSPLHF.

This sequence joins TRBV6-6 and TRBJ1-3; D call uncertain. V was clipped by 6 bases and J by 1 base, with 7 bases between them. The CDR3 is 13 residues long. CDR1 is MNHNY, CDR2 SVGAGI, per germline (reference sequence). In DNA, the CDR3 is TGTGCCAGCAGATTGACATCTGGAAACACCATATATTTT. This gives the protein CASRLTSGNTIYF.

V gene TRBV10-2 combines with J gene TRBJ2-1; TRBD2 matches at 7 bases. The CDR3 has 12 residues. V trimming: 6 bases; J trimming: 8 bases; junction bases outside the gene matches: 4. Germline values: CDR1 WSHSY, CDR2 SAAADI. The CDR3 DNA is TGCGCCAGCAGGGTACGGGGGGATGAGCAGTTCTTC. Encoded protein: CASRVRGDEQFF.

V and J are TRBV7-9 and TRBJ1-1; TRBD1 agrees at 8 bases. This CDR3 has 15 residues. The ends lost 7 bases at V and 0 bases at J; junction bases unmatched: 7. The germline gives CDR1 SEHNR, CDR2 FQNEAQ (reference sequence). The CDR3 sequence is CASTGQGSMNTEAFF. The CDR3 bases are TGTGCCAGCACCGGACAGGGATCGATGAACACTGAAGCTTTCTTT. The complete variable domain, with remaining parts taken from reference TRBV7-9 and TRBJ1-1, reads DTGVSQNPRHKITKRGQNVTFRCDPISEHNRLYWYRQTLGQGPEFLTYFQNEAQLEKSRLLSDRFSAERPKGSFSTLEIQRTEQGDSAMYLCASTGQGSMNTEAFFGQGTRLTVV.

The chain employs TRBV19 and TRBJ2-7, with TRBD2 identical over 9 bases. J lost 1 base, V lost 2 bases, and 6 bases had no gene match. Germline V gene data show CDR1 as LNHDA and CDR2 as SQIVND (reference sequence). The CDR3 covers 16 residues. The CDR3 protein is CASSISPSGKSYEQYF. CDR3 nucleotide sequence: TGTGCCAGTAGTATAAGTCCTAGCGGGAAGTCCTACGAGCAGTACTTC.

The chain carries TRBV7-9 and TRBJ2-1; 10 positions match TRBD2. The CDR3 length is 18 residues. Losses at the gene ends were 8 bases for V and 1 base for J; bases not matched to a gene: 14. The germline V gene encodes CDR1 SEHNR and CDR2 FQNEAQ (reference sequence). DNA of the CDR3: TGTGCCAGCGCGACCCCTCTAGCGGGAGTAGGGTCCTACAATGAGCAGTTCTTC. Residues: CASATPLAGVGSYNEQFF.

The chain links TRBV7-3 to TRBJ2-1, with 9 bases lining up with TRBD2. This CDR3 region has 13 residues. The trim removed 5 bases at V and 6 bases at J, leaving 2 bases unmatched. Germline V gives CDR1 SGHTA, CDR2 FQGTGA. The CDR3 sequence: CASSRTSVNEQFF. The CDR3 DNA follows: TGTGCCAGCAGCCGGACTAGCGTCAATGAGCAGTTCTTC.

As to this clone: Relative to the germline gene, one junction end is altered; a read error may explain this. The chain employs TRBV5-3 and TRBJ2-7; 9 bases line up with TRBD2. TRBV5-3 is assigned to the ORF class and has an uncertain function. The length of the CDR3 is 16 residues. The CDR3 sequence: CARSSPRFGLARSQHF. For the CDR3, the DNA is TGTGCCAGAAGCTCGCCCCGGTTTGGACTAGCGAGAAGTCAACACTTC.

The chain is built from TRBV7-9 and TRBJ1-3; 8 bases agree with TRBD1. The germline CDR1 and CDR2 sequences are SEHNR and FQNEAQ (reference sequence). This CDR3 region has 14 residues. The ends lost 8 bases at V and 3 bases at J; junction bases unmatched: 6. The CDR3 reads CASPEQGVGNTIYF. CDR3 DNA: TGTGCCAGCCCAGAACAGGGGGTTGGAAACACCATATATTTT.

The CDR3 DNA is TGCGCCAGCAGCTCACAGGGGGCCCAACAAGAGACCCAGTACTTC. Its translation is CASSSQGAQQETQYF. This chain links TRBV5-1 with TRBJ2-5; 9 bases are a match to TRBD1. J lost 2 bases, V lost 3 bases, and 5 bases had no gene match. This CDR3 spans 15 amino acids. The germline CDR1 and CDR2 sequences are SGHRS and YFSETQ.

This clone was seen a handful of times. This chain links TRBV5-1 with TRBJ2-3; no reliable D call. The CDR3 is made up of 13 amino acids. Between the trimmed V and J ends, which lost 3 bases and 3 bases, there was a span of 8 bases. Germline loops: CDR1 SGHRS, CDR2 YFSETQ. The CDR3 sequence is CASSSRATDTQYF. The CDR3 coding sequence is TGCGCCAGCAGCTCCCGAGCGACAGATACGCAGTATTTT.

The rearrangement joins TRBV5-4 to TRBJ2-6; D not resolved. The CDR3 totals 15 residues. Germline loops: CDR1 SGHNT, CDR2 YYREEE (reference sequence). V dropped 7 bases and J dropped 0 bases, with 11 bases sitting between them. CDR3 amino acids: CASGLWASGANVLTF. The CDR3 DNA is TGTGCCAGCGGGTTATGGGCCTCTGGGGCCAACGTCCTGACTTTC.

Regarding this clone: The same CDR3 is also encoded by other DNA sequences in this sample. The chain's CDR3 is CASSILGAANTGELFF. The CDR3 region has the DNA TGTGCCAGTAGTATATTGGGGGCAGCGAACACCGGGGAGCTGTTTTTT. The chain couples TRBV19 to TRBJ2-2; D may be TRBD1 (6 bases). This CDR3 contains 16 residues. V was clipped by 2 bases and J by 0 bases, with 10 bases between them. CDR1 and CDR2 from the germline V gene are LNHDA and SQIVND (reference sequence).